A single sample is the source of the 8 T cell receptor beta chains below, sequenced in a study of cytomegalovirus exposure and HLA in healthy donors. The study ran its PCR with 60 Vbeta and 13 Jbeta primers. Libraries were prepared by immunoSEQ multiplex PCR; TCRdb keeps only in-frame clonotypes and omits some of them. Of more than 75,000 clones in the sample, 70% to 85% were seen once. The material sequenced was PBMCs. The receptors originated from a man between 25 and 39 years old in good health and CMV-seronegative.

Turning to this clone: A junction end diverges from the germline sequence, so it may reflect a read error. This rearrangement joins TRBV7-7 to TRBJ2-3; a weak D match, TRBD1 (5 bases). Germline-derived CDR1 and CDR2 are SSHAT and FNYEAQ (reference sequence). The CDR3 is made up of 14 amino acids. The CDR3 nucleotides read TGTGCTAGCAGCCCGTCGACAGCCACAGATACGCAGTATTTT. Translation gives CASSPSTATDTQYF.

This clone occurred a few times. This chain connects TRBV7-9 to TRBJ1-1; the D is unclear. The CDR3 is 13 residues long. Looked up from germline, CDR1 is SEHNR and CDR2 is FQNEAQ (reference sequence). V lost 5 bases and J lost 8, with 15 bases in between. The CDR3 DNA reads TGTGCCAGCAGCCCCACCCCGGTGCCAGAAGCTTTCTTT. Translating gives CASSPTPVPEAFF.

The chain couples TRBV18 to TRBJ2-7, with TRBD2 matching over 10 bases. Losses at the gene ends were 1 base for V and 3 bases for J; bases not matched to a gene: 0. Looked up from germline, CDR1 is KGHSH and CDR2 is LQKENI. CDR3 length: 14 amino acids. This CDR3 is CASSPRTSGYEQYF. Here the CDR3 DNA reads TGTGCCAGCTCACCACGGACTAGCGGCTACGAGCAGTACTTC.

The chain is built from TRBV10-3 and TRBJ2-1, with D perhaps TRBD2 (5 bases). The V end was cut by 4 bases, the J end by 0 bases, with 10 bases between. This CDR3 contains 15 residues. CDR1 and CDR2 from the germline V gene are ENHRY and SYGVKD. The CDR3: CAISVSGSSYNEQFF. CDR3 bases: TGTGCCATCAGTGTAAGCGGTAGCTCCTACAATGAGCAGTTCTTC.

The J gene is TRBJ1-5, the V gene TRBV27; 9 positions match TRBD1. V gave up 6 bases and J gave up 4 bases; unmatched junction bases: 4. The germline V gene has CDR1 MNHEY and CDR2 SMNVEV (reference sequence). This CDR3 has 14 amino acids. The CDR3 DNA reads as TGTGCCAGCAGGACCGGGACAGGGAATCAGCCCCAGCATTTT. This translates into CASRTGTGNQPQHF.

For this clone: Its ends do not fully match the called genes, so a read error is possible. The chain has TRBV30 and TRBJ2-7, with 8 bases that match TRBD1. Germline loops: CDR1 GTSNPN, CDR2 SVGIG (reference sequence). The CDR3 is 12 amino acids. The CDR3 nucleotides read TGTGCCTGGAGGACGACAGGGGACTGGGCGCACTTC. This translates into CAWRTTGDWAHF.

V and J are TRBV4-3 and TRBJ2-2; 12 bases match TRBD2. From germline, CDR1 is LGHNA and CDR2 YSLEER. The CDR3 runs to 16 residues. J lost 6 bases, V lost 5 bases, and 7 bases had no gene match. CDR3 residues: CASSAGGLAGAGELFF. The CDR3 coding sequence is TGCGCCAGCAGCGCCGGGGGACTAGCGGGTGCCGGGGAGCTGTTTTTT.

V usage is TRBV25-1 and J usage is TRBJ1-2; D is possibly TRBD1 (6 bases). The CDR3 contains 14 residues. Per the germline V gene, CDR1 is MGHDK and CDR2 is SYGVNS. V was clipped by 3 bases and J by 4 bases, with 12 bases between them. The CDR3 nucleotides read TGTGCCAGCAGTGAGCAGGGGTCCCGCTATGGCTACACCTTC. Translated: CASSEQGSRYGYTF.